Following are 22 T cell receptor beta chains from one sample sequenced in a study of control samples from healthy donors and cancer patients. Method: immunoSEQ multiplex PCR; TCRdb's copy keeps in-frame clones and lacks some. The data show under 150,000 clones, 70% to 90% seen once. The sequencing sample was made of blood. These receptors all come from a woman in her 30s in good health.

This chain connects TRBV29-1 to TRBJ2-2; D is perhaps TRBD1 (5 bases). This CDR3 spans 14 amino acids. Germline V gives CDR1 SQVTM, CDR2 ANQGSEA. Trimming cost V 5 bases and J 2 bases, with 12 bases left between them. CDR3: CSVPRQSNTGELFF. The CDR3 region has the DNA TGCAGCGTTCCTCGACAGTCCAACACCGGGGAGCTGTTTTTT.

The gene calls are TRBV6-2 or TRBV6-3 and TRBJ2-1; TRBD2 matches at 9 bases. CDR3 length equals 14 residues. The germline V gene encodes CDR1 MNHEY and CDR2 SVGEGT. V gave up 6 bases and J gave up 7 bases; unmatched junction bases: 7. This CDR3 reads CASSLSGSGNEQFF. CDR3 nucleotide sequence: TGTGCCAGCAGCCTTAGCGGGAGTGGGAATGAGCAGTTCTTC.

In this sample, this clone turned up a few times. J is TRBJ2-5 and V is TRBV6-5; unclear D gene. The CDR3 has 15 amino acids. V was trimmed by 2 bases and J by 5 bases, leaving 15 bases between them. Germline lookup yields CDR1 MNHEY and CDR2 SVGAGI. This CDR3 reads CASSYRSAPVETQYF. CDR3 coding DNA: TGTGCCAGCAGTTACCGGTCTGCCCCGGTGGAGACCCAGTACTTC.

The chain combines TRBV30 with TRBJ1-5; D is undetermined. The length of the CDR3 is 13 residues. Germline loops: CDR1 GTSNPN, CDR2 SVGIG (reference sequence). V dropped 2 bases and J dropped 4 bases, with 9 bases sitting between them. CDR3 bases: TGTGCCTGGAGTCGCGGGAAAAATCAGCCCCAGCATTTT. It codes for CAWSRGKNQPQHF.

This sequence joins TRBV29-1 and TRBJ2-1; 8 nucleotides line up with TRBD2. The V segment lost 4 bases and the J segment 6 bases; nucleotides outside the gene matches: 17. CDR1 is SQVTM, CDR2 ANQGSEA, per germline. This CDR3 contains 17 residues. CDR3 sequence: CSVVLAGGALWSNEQFF. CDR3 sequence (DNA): TGCAGCGTTGTTTTGGCGGGAGGAGCCCTGTGGAGCAATGAGCAGTTCTTC.

In nucleotides, the CDR3 is TGTGCCAGCCGAAGCGGGAGTATCTACAATGAGCAGTTCTTC. Translation gives CASRSGSIYNEQFF. This chain joins TRBV6-5 and TRBJ2-1; TRBD2 agrees at 8 bases. V was pared by 8 bases and J by 3 bases, with 6 bases of the junction left unmatched. The CDR3 loop spans 14 amino acids. The germline V gene has CDR1 MNHEY and CDR2 SVGAGI.

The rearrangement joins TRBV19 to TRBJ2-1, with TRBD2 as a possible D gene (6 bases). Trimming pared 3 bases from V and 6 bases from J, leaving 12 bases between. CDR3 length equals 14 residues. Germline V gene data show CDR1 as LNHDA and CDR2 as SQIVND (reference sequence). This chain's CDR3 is CASSIGGRFNEQFF. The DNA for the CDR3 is TGTGCCAGTAGTATTGGAGGGAGGTTCAATGAGCAGTTCTTC.

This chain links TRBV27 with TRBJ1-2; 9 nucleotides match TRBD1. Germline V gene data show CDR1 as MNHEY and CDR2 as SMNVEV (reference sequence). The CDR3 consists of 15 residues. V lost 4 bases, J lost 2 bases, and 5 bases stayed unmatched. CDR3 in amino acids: CASSYDRGGNYGYTF. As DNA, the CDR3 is TGTGCCAGCAGTTACGACAGGGGGGGAAACTATGGCTACACCTTC.

The DNA for the CDR3 is TGCGCCAGCAGCTTGTTTCCCCAAGAGACCCAGTACTTC. Its protein is CASSLFPQETQYF. The V and J genes are TRBV5-1 and TRBJ2-5; unclear D gene. Germline lookup yields CDR1 SGHRS and CDR2 YFSETQ. Between the trimmed V and J ends, which lost 1 base and 1 base, there was a span of 5 bases. This CDR3 has 13 amino acids. Filled out from reference TRBV5-1 and TRBJ2-5, the complete variable domain reads KAGVTQTPRYLIKTRGQQVTLSCSPISGHRSVSWYQQTPGQGLQFLFEYFSETQRNKGNFPGRFSGRQFSNSRSEMNVSTLELGDSALYLCASSLFPQETQYFGPGTRLLVL.

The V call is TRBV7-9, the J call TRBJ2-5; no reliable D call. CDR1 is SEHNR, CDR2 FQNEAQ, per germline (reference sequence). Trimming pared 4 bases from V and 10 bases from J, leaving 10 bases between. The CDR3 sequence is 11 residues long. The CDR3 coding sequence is TGTGCCAGCAGCTATAGCTCCCTCCAGTACTTC. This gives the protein CASSYSSLQYF.

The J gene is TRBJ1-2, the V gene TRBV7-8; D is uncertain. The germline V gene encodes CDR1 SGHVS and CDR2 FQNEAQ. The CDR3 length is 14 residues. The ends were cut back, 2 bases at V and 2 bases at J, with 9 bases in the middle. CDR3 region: CASSLSEKNYGYTF. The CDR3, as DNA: TGTGCCAGCAGCTTATCTGAGAAGAACTATGGCTACACCTTC.

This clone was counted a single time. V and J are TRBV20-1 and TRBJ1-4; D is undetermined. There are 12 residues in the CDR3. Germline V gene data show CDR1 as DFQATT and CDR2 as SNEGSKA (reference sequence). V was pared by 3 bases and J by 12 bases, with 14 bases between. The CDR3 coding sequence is TGCAGTGCTAGTGATCATCCCGAGGAACTGTTTTTT. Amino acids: CSASDHPEELFF.

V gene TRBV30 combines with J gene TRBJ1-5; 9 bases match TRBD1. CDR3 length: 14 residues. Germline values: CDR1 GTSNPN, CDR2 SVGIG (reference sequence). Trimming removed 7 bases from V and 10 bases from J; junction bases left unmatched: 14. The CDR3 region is CAYSLDRGLSPQHF. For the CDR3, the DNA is TGTGCCTACTCGTTGGACAGGGGTCTCAGCCCCCAGCATTTT.

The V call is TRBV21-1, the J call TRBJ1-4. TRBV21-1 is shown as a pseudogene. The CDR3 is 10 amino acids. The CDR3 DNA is TGTGCCAGCAGGGAAGAAAAACTGTTTTTT. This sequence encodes CASREEKLFF.

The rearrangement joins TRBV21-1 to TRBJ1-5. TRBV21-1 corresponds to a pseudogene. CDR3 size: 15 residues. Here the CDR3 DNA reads TGTGCCAGCAGCCCCCACGTCGGCAGCCTGTGGCCCCAGCATTTT. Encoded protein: CASSPHVGSLWPQHF.

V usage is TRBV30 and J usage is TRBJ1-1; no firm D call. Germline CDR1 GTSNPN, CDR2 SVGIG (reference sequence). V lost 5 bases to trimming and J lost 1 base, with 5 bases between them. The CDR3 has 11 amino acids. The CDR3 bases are TGTGCCTGGCGTTGGAACACTGAAGCTTTCTTT. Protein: CAWRWNTEAFF.

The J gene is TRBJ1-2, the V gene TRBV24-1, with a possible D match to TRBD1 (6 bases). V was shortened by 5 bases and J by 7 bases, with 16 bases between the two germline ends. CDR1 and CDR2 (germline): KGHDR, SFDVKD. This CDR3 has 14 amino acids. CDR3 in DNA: TGTGCCACCAGTGGGCCTGGACAGAAAAGTGGCTACACCTTC. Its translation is CATSGPGQKSGYTF.

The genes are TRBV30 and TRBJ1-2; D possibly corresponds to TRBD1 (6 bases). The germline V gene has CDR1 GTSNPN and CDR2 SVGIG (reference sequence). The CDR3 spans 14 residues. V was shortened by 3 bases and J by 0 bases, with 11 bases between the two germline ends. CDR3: CAWRADSPNYGYTF. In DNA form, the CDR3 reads TGTGCCTGGAGGGCGGACAGCCCTAACTATGGCTACACCTTC. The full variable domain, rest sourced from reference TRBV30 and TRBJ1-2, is SQTIHQWPATLVQPVGSPLSLECTVEGTSNPNLYWYRQAAGRGLQLLFYSVGIGQISSEVPQNLSASRPQDRQFILSSKKLLLSDSGFYLCAWRADSPNYGYTFGSGTRLTVV.

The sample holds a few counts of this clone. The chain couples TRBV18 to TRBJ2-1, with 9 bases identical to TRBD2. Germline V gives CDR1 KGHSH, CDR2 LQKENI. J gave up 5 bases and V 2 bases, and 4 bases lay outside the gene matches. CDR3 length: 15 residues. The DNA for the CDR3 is TGTGCCAGCTCACCAATAGCGGGAGAAAACAATGAGCAGTTCTTC. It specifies CASSPIAGENNEQFF. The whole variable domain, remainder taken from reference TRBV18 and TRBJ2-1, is NAGVMQNPRHLVRRRGQEARLRCSPMKGHSHVYWYRQLPEEGLKFMVYLQKENIIDESGMPKERFSAEFPKEGPSILRIQQVVRGDSAAYFCASSPIAGENNEQFFGPGTRLTVL.

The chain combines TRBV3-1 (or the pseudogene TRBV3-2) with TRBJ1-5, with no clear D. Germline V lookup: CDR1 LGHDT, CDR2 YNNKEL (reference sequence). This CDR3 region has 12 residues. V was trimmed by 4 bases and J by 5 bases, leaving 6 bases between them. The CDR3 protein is CASSLPYQPQHF. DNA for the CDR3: TGTGCCAGCAGCCTACCCTATCAGCCCCAGCATTTT.

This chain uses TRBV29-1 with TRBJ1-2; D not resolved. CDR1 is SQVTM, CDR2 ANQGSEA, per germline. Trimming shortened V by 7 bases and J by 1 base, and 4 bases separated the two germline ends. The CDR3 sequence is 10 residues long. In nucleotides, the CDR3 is TGCAGCGAACGTAACTATGGCTACACCTTC. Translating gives CSERNYGYTF.

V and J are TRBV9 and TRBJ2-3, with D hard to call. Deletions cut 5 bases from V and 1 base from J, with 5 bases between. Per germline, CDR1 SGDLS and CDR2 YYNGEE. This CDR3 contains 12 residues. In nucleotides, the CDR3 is TGTGCCAGCAGTATGGGCACAGATACGCAGTATTTT. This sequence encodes CASSMGTDTQYF.